Sequencing of this T cell receptor (beta chain) was carried out in a study of blood T cell repertoires in COVID-19. Study-level information: Donors in the United States, Italy and Spain gave samples during acute or convalescent COVID-19.

Participants, 18 to 89 years old, spanned about two dozen US areas. Participants reported their clinical history, and cohort assignment relied on those reports. There are 12 residues in the CDR3. Trimming shortened V by 5 bases and J by 9 bases, and 11 bases separated the two germline ends. Looked up from germline, CDR1 is SGHTA and CDR2 is FQGTGA. How the authors handled the data: Using reference gene primer amplification, nucleated cell counts were estimated. Profiling relied on immunoSEQ multiplex PCR, and the TCRdb table lists in-frame clones only, not all of them. V, J and clone size were drawn from that table, and D and trimming were deduced from the DNA. Of about 190,000 clones in the sample, around 82% were seen once.

The chain employs TRBV7-3 and TRBJ2-1; weak D call: TRBD2 (6 bases). The source of this sequence is a woman aged 50 to 60 with acute COVID-19. Sequenced: PBMCs or T cells enriched from blood (not recorded which). CDR3 amino acids: CASSQGGSEQFF. In DNA, the CDR3 is TGTGCCAGCAGCCAAGGAGGGAGTGAGCAGTTCTTC. The full variable domain, with the rest looked up from reference TRBV7-3 and TRBJ2-1, is GAGVSQTPSNKVTEKGKYVELRCDPISGHTALYWYRQSLGQGPEFLIYFQGTGAADDSGLPNDRFFAVRPEGSVSTLKIQRTERGDSAVYLCASSQGGSEQFFGPGTRLTVL.